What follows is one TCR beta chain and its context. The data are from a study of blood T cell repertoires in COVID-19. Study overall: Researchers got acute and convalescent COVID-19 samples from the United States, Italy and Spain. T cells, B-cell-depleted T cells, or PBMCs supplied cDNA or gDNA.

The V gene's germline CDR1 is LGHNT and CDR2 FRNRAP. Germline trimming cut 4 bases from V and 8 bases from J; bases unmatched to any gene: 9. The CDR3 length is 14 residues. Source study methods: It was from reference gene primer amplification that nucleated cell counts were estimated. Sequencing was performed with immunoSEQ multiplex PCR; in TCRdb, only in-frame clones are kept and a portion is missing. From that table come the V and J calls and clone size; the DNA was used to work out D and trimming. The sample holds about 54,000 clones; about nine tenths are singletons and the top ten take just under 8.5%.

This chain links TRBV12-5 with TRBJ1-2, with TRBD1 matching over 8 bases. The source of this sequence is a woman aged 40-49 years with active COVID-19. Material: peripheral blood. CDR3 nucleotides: TGTGCTAGTGGTTCCCTCGCAGGGGGCGGAGGCTACACCTTC. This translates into CASGSLAGGGGYTF.